This is a list of T cell receptor beta chains from one sample in a study of cytomegalovirus exposure and HLA in healthy donors. Assay: immunoSEQ multiplex PCR; the TCRdb copy retains only in-frame clones and omits some. The table lists under 200,000 clones, just under 80% of them singletons. What was sequenced was PBMCs. These receptors were collected from a woman in her thirties in good health and CMV-seropositive. The CDR3 runs from the conserved cysteine through the conserved F or W. D genes are given only for firm matches. For some rows the clone size is stated as once, few or many, or as a class when expanded; others skip it.

TRBD1	TRBV25-1	-	TRBJ1-2	TGTGCCAGCAGTCTGGGACAGGTCTATGGCTACACCTTC	CASSLGQVYGYTF
-	TRBV14	-	TRBJ1-2	TGTGCCAGCAGCCAAGAGGGGGCCAGGGTGGCGTTCTTCTATGGCTACACCTTC	CASSQEGARVAFFYGYTF
TRBD2	TRBV5-6	-	TRBJ2-1	TGTGCCAGCAGCGGCGGGGGGCCCTCCTACAATGAGCAGTTCTTC	CASSGGGPSYNEQFF
-	TRBV5-1	few	TRBJ2-3	TGCGCCAGCAGCTTAGGCGGGAATACGAAAACAGATACGCAGTATTTT	CASSLGGNTKTDTQYF
-	TRBV5-1	once	TRBJ2-1	TGCGCCAGCAGCTTGGAGCCTATATACAATGAGCAGTTCTTC	CASSLEPIYNEQFF
TRBD1	TRBV6-6	-	TRBJ1-1	TGTGCCAGCCGGTCCCGCCTACAGGGGGACACTGAAGCTTTCTTT	CASRSRLQGDTEAFF
TRBD1	TRBV4-2	few	TRBJ1-6	TGTGCCAGCAGCTCCCGGGACAGGGTCCCACCCCTCCACTTT	CASSSRDRVPPLHF
TRBD1	TRBV9	few	TRBJ2-3	TGTGCCAGCAGCGCGGGTAGGGGGACAGCTAGCACAGATACGCAGTATTTT	CASSAGRGTASTDTQYF
-	TRBV2	-	TRBJ2-1	TGTGCCGGAGTGGGGAGCGGAGGGTCCTACAATGAGCAGTTCTTC	CAGVGSGGSYNEQFF
TRBD1	TRBV7-9	-	TRBJ1-6	TGTGCCAGCAGCCAAGGACAGGGAAGCTCACCCCTCCACTTT	CASSQGQGSSPLHF
TRBD1	TRBV7-9	-	TRBJ1-5	TGTGCCAGCAGCTTTGTTAGGGACAGGGGATGGGATAGCAATCAGCCCCAGCATTTT	CASSFVRDRGWDSNQPQHF
-	TRBV27	-	TRBJ1-5	TGTGCCAGCAGGGAAAAGTGGGGGGGGTTTAGCAATCAGCCCCAGCATTTT	CASREKWGGFSNQPQHF
TRBD2	TRBV5-1	-	TRBJ2-1	TGCGCCAGCAGCTGGACCCTCATAGCGGGCGGGGTCAATCACGGCTCGAATGAGCAGTTCTTC	CASSWTLIAGGVNHGSNEQFF
-	TRBV7-2	-	TRBJ2-2	TGTGCCAGCAGCTTAGTGCGACTGTTCACCACCGGGGAGCTGTTTTTT	CASSLVRLFTTGELFF
-	TRBV27	-	TRBJ2-7	TGTGCCAGCGCCTGGACAATTACCTACGAGCAGTACTTC	CASAWTITYEQYF
-	TRBV7-9	-	TRBJ2-1	TGTGCCAGCAGCGCGGAGGCGAGCTCCTACAATGAGCAGTTCTTC	CASSAEASSYNEQFF
TRBD1	TRBV6-1	-	TRBJ1-3	TGTGCCAGCAGGGGACAGGGGTCTGGAAACACCATATATTTT	CASRGQGSGNTIYF
TRBD1	TRBV5-8	few	TRBJ2-7	TGTGCCAGCAGCTTGGAGGGGACAGTCTACGAGCAGTACTTC	CASSLEGTVYEQYF
-	TRBV11-2	-	TRBJ1-1	TGTGCCAGCAGTCCCCAACCGGCGGAGGGGAGCACTGAAGCTTTCTTT	CASSPQPAEGSTEAFF
-	TRBV4-3	-	TRBJ2-1	TGCGCCAGCAGCCAAACCTTAATCAGGGGATCCTACAATGAGCAGTTCTTC	CASSQTLIRGSYNEQFF
TRBD1	TRBV9	-	TRBJ2-5	TGTGCCAGCAGCATGACAGGGATGGGGACCCAGTACTTC	CASSMTGMGTQYF
TRBD2	TRBV7-8	-	TRBJ2-1	TGTGCCAGCAGCAAGCGGGAGGGCTCCTACAATGAGCAGTTCTTC	CASSKREGSYNEQFF
TRBD2	TRBV28	-	TRBJ2-3	TGTGCCAGCAGTACCCCCGGGGGACTAGCGGGGGCAGATACGCAGTATTTT	CASSTPGGLAGADTQYF
-	TRBV6-1	-	TRBJ1-2	TGTGCCAGCAGTGAAGGGGTCCGGGGGGCTGGCTACACCTTC	CASSEGVRGAGYTF
-	TRBV10-3	-	TRBJ2-1	TGTGCCATCAGTGAGTCGGGGCCCGGAGGGAATGAGCAGTTCTTC	CAISESGPGGNEQFF
TRBD1	TRBV4-2	-	TRBJ2-1	TGTGCCAGCAGCCAACCAACGGGACAGGGACACAATGAGCAGTTCTTC	CASSQPTGQGHNEQFF
TRBD2	TRBV27	-	TRBJ2-1	TGTGCCACCAGAGGACTAGCGGCGAGCAATGAGCAGTTCTTC	CATRGLAASNEQFF
-	TRBV11-3	once	TRBJ2-5	TGTGCCAGCACCCGTCCCCGCGTCGTGACCCAGTACTTC	CASTRPRVVTQYF
-	TRBV28	-	TRBJ2-2	TGTGCCAGCAGTTTATTGCGGGGGCGGACCGGGGAGCTGTTTTTT	CASSLLRGRTGELFF
-	TRBV6-5	few	TRBJ2-7	TGTGCCAGCAGTTTAGTCCGAGGGGGGGCTGGTGAGCAGTACTTC	CASSLVRGGAGEQYF
-	TRBV6-6	few	TRBJ2-1	TGTGCCTCCCAGGCGGGTGGGAATGAGCAGTTCTTC	CASQAGGNEQFF
TRBD1	TRBV18	-	TRBJ1-2	TGTGCCAGCTCACCTACCCAACTCGGGCAGGGGGCTTGGGGCTACACCTTC	CASSPTQLGQGAWGYTF
TRBD2	TRBV6-6	-	TRBJ2-7	TGTGCCAGCAGTTCGGGACTAGCGGGCTACGAGCAGTACTTC	CASSSGLAGYEQYF
TRBD2	TRBV2	-	TRBJ2-3	TGTGCCAGCTCCCCTCTACTAGCGGGGGGGAATACGCAGTATTTT	CASSPLLAGGNTQYF
TRBD2	TRBV5-4	-	TRBJ2-1	TGTGCCAGCAGCGAAGGACTAGCGGAATACAATGAGCAGTTCTTC	CASSEGLAEYNEQFF
-	TRBV14	-	TRBJ1-5	TGTGCCAGCAGCGTTAGCCCCTATCAGCCCCAGCATTTT	CASSVSPYQPQHF
-	TRBV27	-	TRBJ2-3	TGTGCCAGCAGTTTTAAGGGGTTCGCAGATACGCAGTATTTT	CASSFKGFADTQYF
-	TRBV5-1	once	TRBJ1-1	TGCGCCAGCAGCTTGGCCGTGAACACTGAAGCTTTCTTT	CASSLAVNTEAFF
TRBD1	TRBV5-4	-	TRBJ1-2	TGTGCCAGCAGCGCACCACAGGGGGTTGGGGGCTACACCTTC	CASSAPQGVGGYTF
-	TRBV5-1	-	TRBJ1-2	TGCGCCAGCCGGAACTCCGGGACACACCTCAACTATGGCTACCCCTTC	CASRNSGTHLNYGYPF
-	TRBV25-1	-	TRBJ2-7	TGTGCCAGCGCCAAGGGGTACGAGCAGTACTTC	CASAKGYEQYF
-	TRBV9	once	TRBJ2-5	TGTGCCAGCAGCGTAGAAGGTCTCGGGGAGACCCAGTACTTC	CASSVEGLGETQYF